The 2 T cell receptor beta chains listed next were all sequenced from one sample in a study of OX40 agonist ivuxolimab in advanced cancers. The assay was immunoSEQ multiplex PCR, and TCRdb's table has in-frame clones only and misses some. The sample has around 57,000 clones, 70% to 90% seen once. The source material was CD4+ or CD8+ T cells sorted from blood, sampled in a trial of the OX40 agonist ivuxolimab. The receptors shown here come from an adult with an advanced solid tumor such as melanoma, head and neck, liver or kidney cancer.

The chain has TRBV7-2 and TRBJ2-1, with no clear D. Germline V gives CDR1 SGHTA, CDR2 FQGNSA. V gave up 5 bases and J gave up 4 bases, with 15 bases separating them. This CDR3 contains 15 residues. The CDR3 bases are TGTGCCAGCAGCAAAACTAACCTCCTATACAATGAGCAGTTCTTC. Protein sequence: CASSKTNLLYNEQFF.

V usage is TRBV5-5 and J usage is TRBJ1-1, with 10 bases aligning to TRBD1. Trimming removed 4 bases from V and 4 bases from J; junction bases left unmatched: 7. The CDR3 has 15 residues. From germline, CDR1 is SGHKS and CDR2 YYEKEE (reference sequence). DNA for the CDR3: TGTGCCAGCAGCATTTACGGGACAGGGGTCACTGAAGCTTTCTTT. This encodes CASSIYGTGVTEAFF.